These 16 T cell receptor beta chains originate from one sample sequenced in a study of cytomegalovirus exposure and HLA in healthy donors. The PCR made use of 60 Vbeta and 13 Jbeta primers. Repertoires were generated with immunoSEQ multiplex PCR, while TCRdb's copy carries only in-frame clones and drops some. The sample carries over 150,000 clones, 65% to 80% recorded once. Sequencing was performed on PBMCs. Source of these receptors: a man younger than 35 in good health and CMV-seronegative.

The table lists this clone with a few counts. The chain couples TRBV9 to TRBJ2-1; 11 positions match TRBD2. V gave up 4 bases and J gave up 2 bases; unmatched junction bases: 5. The CDR3 is 16 residues long. Germline loops: CDR1 SGDLS, CDR2 YYNGEE. CDR3 nucleotide sequence: TGTGCCAGCAGCACCCTTAGCGGGGGGGCCTACAATGAGCAGTTCTTC. It translates to CASSTLSGGAYNEQFF.

The V call is TRBV19, the J call TRBJ2-1, with 7 bases matching TRBD2. The CDR3 contains 16 residues. The germline V gene has CDR1 LNHDA and CDR2 SQIVND (reference sequence). Trimming cost V 2 bases and J 10 bases; bases outside gene matches: 14. The CDR3, as DNA: TGTGCCAGTAGTATATTTGGGAGGGGCCCCCTTACGGAGCAGTTCTTC. Translating it yields CASSIFGRGPLTEQFF.

The chain carries TRBV2 and TRBJ2-2; possible D gene TRBD1, 6 bases. V was pared by 2 bases and J by 6 bases, with 19 bases between. The CDR3 extends over 17 amino acids. Germline assignment: CDR1 SNHLY and CDR2 FYNNEI. The CDR3 DNA reads TGTGCCAGCAGTGAATCTTTGCAGGGGAAGCTTGCCGGGGAGCTGTTTTTT. Its protein product is CASSESLQGKLAGELFF. Filled out from reference TRBV2 and TRBJ2-2, the complete variable domain reads EPEVTQTPSHQVTQMGQEVILRCVPISNHLYFYWYRQILGQKVEFLVSFYNNEISEKSEIFDDQFSVERPDGSNFTLKIRSTKLEDSAMYFCASSESLQGKLAGELFFGEGSRLTVL.

The chain has TRBV30 and TRBJ2-5, with 7 bases matching TRBD1. The CDR3 runs 15 residues. V was pared by 2 bases and J by 5 bases, with 11 bases of the junction left unmatched. Germline-derived CDR1 and CDR2 are GTSNPN and SVGIG (reference sequence). This chain's CDR3 is CAWSRRDRGRETQYF. The CDR3 DNA reads as TGTGCCTGGAGTCGCCGGGACAGAGGCCGGGAGACCCAGTACTTC.

About this clone itself: Different DNA sequences within this sample yield the same CDR3. This rearrangement joins TRBV7-9 to TRBJ1-1; D is unclear. This CDR3 region has 13 residues. CDR1 SEHNR and CDR2 FQNEAQ come from the germline V gene (reference sequence). Trimming left V 5 bases short and J 1 base short, with 8 bases between. CDR3 coding DNA: TGTGCCAGCAGCCCGAGAGGGAACACTGAAGCTTTCTTT. It encodes CASSPRGNTEAFF. The full variable domain, in which reference TRBV7-9 and TRBJ1-1 provide the parts outside the CDR3, is DTGVSQNPRHKITKRGQNVTFRCDPISEHNRLYWYRQTLGQGPEFLTYFQNEAQLEKSRLLSDRFSAERPKGSFSTLEIQRTEQGDSAMYLCASSPRGNTEAFFGQGTRLTVV.

The sample holds a few counts of this clone. This rearrangement joins TRBV7-9 to TRBJ1-5; D might be TRBD1 (5 bases). CDR3 size: 13 residues. The V end lost 5 bases, the J end lost 6 bases, and 11 bases lay between the germline ends. Germline V gene sequence: CDR1 SEHNR, CDR2 FQNEAQ (reference sequence). The CDR3 here is CASSLQQAQPQHF. For the CDR3, the DNA is TGTGCCAGCAGCCTCCAACAGGCTCAGCCCCAGCATTTT.

This chain uses TRBV18 with TRBJ1-3; a weak D match, TRBD1 (6 bases). V shed 6 bases and J shed 0 bases, with 15 bases lying between them. Germline assignment: CDR1 KGHSH and CDR2 LQKENI. This CDR3 is 16 amino acids long. The CDR3 loop reads CASSSQGTSSGNTIYF. In nucleotides, the CDR3 is TGTGCCAGCTCCTCCCAGGGGACAAGCTCTGGAAACACCATATATTTT.

The rearrangement joins TRBV4-2 to TRBJ2-1; TRBD2 agrees at 14 bases. The length of the CDR3 is 19 residues. The junction had 10 bases not matched to a gene; V was cut back by 4 bases and J by 2 bases. Per the germline V gene, CDR1 is LGHNA and CDR2 is YNFKEQ. The CDR3 is CASSRRLAGGQGTYNEQFF. In DNA, the CDR3 is TGTGCCAGCAGCCGCCGACTAGCGGGGGGGCAGGGGACCTACAATGAGCAGTTCTTC.

The rearrangement uses TRBV7-2 and TRBJ1-2, with D unresolved. The ends were cut back, 1 base at V and 8 bases at J, with 14 bases in the middle. From germline, CDR1 is SGHTA and CDR2 FQGNSA. The CDR3 has 14 amino acids. The CDR3 protein is CASSLVDTYAGYTF. CDR3 nucleotides: TGTGCCAGCAGCTTAGTTGATACTTACGCGGGCTACACCTTC.

The genes are TRBV5-8 and TRBJ1-4, with 7 bases identical to TRBD1. The V segment lost 7 bases and the J segment 5 bases; nucleotides outside the gene matches: 8. The CDR3 has 14 amino acids. Germline-derived CDR1 and CDR2 are SGHTS and YDEGEE. This CDR3 is CASATGTVNEKLFF. In nucleotides, the CDR3 is TGTGCCAGCGCCACCGGGACAGTCAATGAAAAACTGTTTTTT. The full variable domain, completed using reference TRBV5-8 and TRBJ1-4, is EAGVTQSPTHLIKTRGQQATLRCSPISGHTSVYWYQQALGLGLQFLLWYDEGEERNRGNFPPRFSGRQFPNYSSELNVNALELEDSALYLCASATGTVNEKLFFGSGTQLSVL.

This clone has a handful of counts. The same CDR3 also results from other DNA sequences found in this sample. J is TRBJ2-1 and V is TRBV6-1; TRBD1 matches at 8 bases. The CDR3 consists of 15 residues. V shed 3 bases and J 4 bases; nucleotides not matched to a gene: 5. Germline V CDR1 and CDR2: MNHNS, SASEGT. CDR3 protein: CASSEGTGGYNEQFF. Written as DNA, the CDR3 is TGTGCCAGCAGTGAGGGGACAGGAGGATACAATGAGCAGTTCTTC.

The rearrangement links TRBV19 to TRBJ2-1, with 9 bases lining up with TRBD1. J was trimmed by 4 bases and V by 3 bases; bases with no gene match: 7. The germline CDR1 and CDR2 sequences are LNHDA and SQIVND (reference sequence). This CDR3 comprises 16 residues. The CDR3 loop reads CASSIIGTGKYNEQFF. The DNA for the CDR3 is TGTGCCAGTAGTATTATCGGGACAGGGAAGTACAATGAGCAGTTCTTC.

This clone was observed a few times. The chain recombines TRBV7-9 with TRBJ1-6; D gene uncertain. This CDR3 is built from 14 residues. V shed 5 bases and J shed 5 bases, with 10 bases lying between them. Germline loops: CDR1 SEHNR, CDR2 FQNEAQ (reference sequence). CDR3 region: CASSPYRDNSPLHF. DNA of the CDR3: TGTGCCAGCAGCCCCTACAGAGATAATTCACCCCTCCACTTT.

For the CDR3, the DNA is TGTGCCAGCACCCCACGGCGGGGCCGGGGCACTGAAGCTTTCTTT. As protein: CASTPRRGRGTEAFF. The V call is TRBV7-3, the J call TRBJ1-1; D perhaps matches TRBD1 (5 bases). Deletions cut 7 bases from V and 4 bases from J, with 19 bases between. The CDR3 runs 15 residues. Germline-derived CDR1 and CDR2 are SGHTA and FQGTGA.

The CDR3 reads CASSLQGQLYNSPLHF. DNA of the CDR3: TGTGCCAGCAGCCTTCAGGGGCAGCTTTATAATTCACCCCTCCACTTT. The chain couples TRBV11-3 to TRBJ1-6; D perhaps matches TRBD1 (6 bases). Germline CDR1 reads SGHNT; CDR2 reads YENEEA. CDR3 length equals 16 residues. The germline V and J ends were trimmed by 5 bases and 4 bases, with 15 bases remaining between them.

This rearrangement joins TRBV5-4 to TRBJ2-3; 11 nucleotides match TRBD2. The CDR3 length is 15 residues. Per germline, CDR1 SGHNT and CDR2 YYREEE (reference sequence). V was clipped by 5 bases and J by 2 bases; unmatched bases: 4. The DNA for the CDR3 is TGTGCCAGCAGGTTAGCGGGGGGGCACACAGATACGCAGTATTTT. Amino acid sequence: CASRLAGGHTDTQYF. Together with reference TRBV5-4 and TRBJ2-3, the CDR3 gives the full variable domain: ETGVTQSPTHLIKTRGQQVTLRCSSQSGHNTVSWYQQALGQGPQFIFQYYREEENGRGNFPPRFSGLQFPNYSSELNVNALELDDSALYLCASRLAGGHTDTQYFGPGTRLTVL.